The source of this T cell receptor beta chain is a study of T cell responses to AZD1222 COVID-19 vaccine. Whole-study findings and limits: Repertoire collection took place solely once the T cell response had peaked. Close to half of spike-specific TCRs reportedly recognize unmutated variant regions. Donors in the cohort were predominantly white British and more often female, and clonal diversity was possibly underestimated. The CD4 TCRs associated with vaccination extended across spike and predominated at 160-218 and 743-854.

Only in-frame clones appear in the TCRdb table, and some are missing; sequencing was by immunoSEQ multiplex PCR. Of 100,000 to 120,000 clones in the sample, 89% were seen once. From germline, CDR1 is WSHSY and CDR2 SAAADI. CDR3 size: 14 residues. V was trimmed by 6 bases and J by 6 bases, leaving 18 bases between them. A note on this clone: Its antigen is not identified.

The sequence came from an adult in good health. Specimen: peripheral blood, collected on day 0 of MenACWY control vaccination. The chain carries TRBV10-2 and TRBJ2-7; a weak D match, TRBD1 (6 bases). CDR3 loop: CASRLKGQSGEQYF. In DNA form, the CDR3 reads TGCGCCAGCAGACTCAAAGGACAGTCTGGCGAGCAGTACTTC.